This T cell receptor beta chain originates from a study of vaccination and CD4 T cells after COVID-19. Sample treatment: roughly ten-day PBMC culture with coronavirus spike peptide pools or control peptides (ViraFEST assay). For ViraFEST, peptide pools expanded antigen-specific T cells, after which the TCRs were sequenced. This clonotype was found a few times. Its matching antigen is unknown. Cultured CD4+ T cells had their DNA profiled by the Oncomine TCR Beta short-read assay. Each CDR3 protein is one row after TCRdb ran MiXCR on the PCR reads. The sample holds just over 15,000 distinct CDR3 sequences; more than 35% are singletons and the top ten take around 5.6%. Study-wide findings and caveats: The study found median SARS-CoV-2-reactive clonotypes rising from about 22 to 38, not significantly.

Germline V gene lookup returns CDR1 ENHRY and CDR2 SYGVKD. The ends were cut back, 8 bases at V and 2 bases at J, with 10 bases in the middle. The CDR3 runs 12 residues. The sequencing used CD4+ T cells from blood, cultured in vitro, collected before SARS-CoV-2 vaccination. The sequence came from a human donor who had recovered from COVID-19. V usage is TRBV10-3 and J usage is TRBJ2-7; unclear D gene. The CDR3 DNA follows: TGTGCCATCGGACCGAGAACCTACGAGCAGTACTTC. Translating it yields CAIGPRTYEQYF.